This T cell receptor (beta chain) was profiled in a study of regulatory T cells in long-lasting Graves disease. The CDR3 contains 15 residues. Germline CDR1 is SGHAT and CDR2 is FQDESV (reference sequence). The V and J ends lost 2 bases and 7 bases respectively, with 12 bases between them. This clonotype was counted many times. Construction of the TCR beta libraries employed iRepertoire HTBI primers in conjunction with Arm-PCR of CDR3 regions. TCRdb recomputed calls from the multiplex PCR reads with MiXCR, one row per CDR3 protein. The data show fewer than 400,000 distinct CDR3 sequences, around 21% seen once. As to time point: persistent/refractory GD, antithyroid drugs over 5 years with positive TRAb. Following extraction of RNA from PBMCs, that RNA was used to make the TCR library.

The receptor's source is a female donor with Graves disease. The gene calls are TRBV11-1 and TRBJ1-6; D is possibly TRBD1 (5 bases). The sequenced sample was peripheral blood mononuclear cells (PBMCs), obtained when the disease was refractory, from a patient treated with antithyroid drugs. This CDR3 is CASSLTTGSNSPLHF. CDR3 in DNA: TGTGCCAGCAGCTTAACTACAGGCTCGAATTCACCCCTCCACTTT.